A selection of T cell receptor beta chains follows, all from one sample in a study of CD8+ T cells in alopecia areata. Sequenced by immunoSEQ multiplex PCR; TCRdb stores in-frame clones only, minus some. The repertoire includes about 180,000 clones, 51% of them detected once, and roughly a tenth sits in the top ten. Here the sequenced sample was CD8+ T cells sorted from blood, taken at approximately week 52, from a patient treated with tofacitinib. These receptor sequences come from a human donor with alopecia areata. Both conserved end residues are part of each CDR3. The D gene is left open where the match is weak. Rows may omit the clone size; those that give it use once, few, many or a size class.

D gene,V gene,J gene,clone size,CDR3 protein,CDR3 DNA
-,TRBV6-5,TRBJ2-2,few,CASSSGDTGELFF,TGTGCCAGCAGTTCAGGGGACACCGGGGAGCTGTTTTTT
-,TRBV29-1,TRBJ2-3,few,CSGVADTQYF,TGCAGCGGTGTTGCAGATACGCAGTATTTT
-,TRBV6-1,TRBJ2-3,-,CASSVGDHTDTQYF,TGTGCCAGCAGTGTCGGGGACCACACAGATACGCAGTATTTT
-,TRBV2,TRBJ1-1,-,CASSRVMNTEAFF,TGTGCCAGCAGTCGGGTCATGAACACTGAAGCTTTCTTT
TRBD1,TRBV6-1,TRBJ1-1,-,CASSVDRGRGTEAFF,TGTGCCAGCAGTGTGGACAGGGGGCGAGGCACTGAAGCTTTCTTT
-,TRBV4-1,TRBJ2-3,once,CASSPFSDTQYF,TGCGCCAGCAGCCCCTTCTCAGATACGCAGTATTTT
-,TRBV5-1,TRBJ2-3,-,CASSLWQATDTQYF,TGCGCCAGCAGCTTGTGGCAGGCCACAGATACGCAGTATTTT
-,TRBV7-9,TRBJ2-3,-,CASDWGPGDTQYF,TGTGCCAGCGACTGGGGGCCGGGGGATACGCAGTATTTT
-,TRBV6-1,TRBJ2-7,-,CAISEGSHSYEQYF,TGTGCCATCAGTGAAGGTTCTCACTCCTACGAGCAGTACTTC
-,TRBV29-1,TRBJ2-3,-,CSVSYSGLSTDTQYF,TGCAGCGTGAGCTACTCTGGCCTTAGCACAGATACGCAGTATTTT
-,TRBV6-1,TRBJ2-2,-,CASSPLTGELFF,TGTGCCAGCAGCCCCTTGACCGGGGAGCTGTTTTTT
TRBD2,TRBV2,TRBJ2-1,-,CARETGTRQFF,TGTGCCAGGGAGACCGGGACTAGGCAGTTCTTC
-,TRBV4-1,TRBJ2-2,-,CASSQELASTGELFF,TGCGCCAGCAGCCAAGAATTAGCGAGCACCGGGGAGCTGTTTTTT
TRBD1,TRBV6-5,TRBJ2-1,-,CASSDRGRNEQFF,TGTGCCAGCAGTGACAGGGGTCGGAATGAGCAGTTCTTC
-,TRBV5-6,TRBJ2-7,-,CASSSGGYYEQYF,TGTGCCAGCAGCTCCGGCGGATACTACGAGCAGTACTTC
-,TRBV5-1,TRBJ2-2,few,CASSLKSSGRNTGELFF,TGCGCCAGCAGCTTGAAATCGTCGGGGCGCAACACCGGGGAGCTGTTTTTT
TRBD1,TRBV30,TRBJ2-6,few,CAWSAYRGAGANVLTF,TGTGCCTGGAGTGCCTACAGGGGAGCTGGGGCCAACGTCCTGACTTTC
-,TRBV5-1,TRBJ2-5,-,CASSPRDTQETQYF,TGCGCCAGCAGCCCCCGGGACACTCAGGAGACCCAGTACTTC
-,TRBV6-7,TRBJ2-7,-,CASSPPGVVNYEQYF,TGTGCCAGCAGTCCTCCAGGGGTTGTAAACTACGAGCAGTACTTC
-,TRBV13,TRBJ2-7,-,CASSLWSGDTYEQYF,TGTGCCAGCAGCTTATGGTCAGGGGACACCTACGAGCAGTACTTC
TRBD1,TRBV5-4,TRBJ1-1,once,CASSSQGAAEAFF,TGTGCCAGCAGCAGTCAGGGGGCCGCTGAAGCTTTCTTT
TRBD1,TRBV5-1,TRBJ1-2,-,CASSPTGVHHYGYTF,TGCGCCAGCAGCCCGACAGGGGTTCATCACTATGGCTACACCTTC
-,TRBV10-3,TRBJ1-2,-,CAIMADGGKYGYTF,TGTGCCATCATGGCAGACGGGGGGAAGTATGGCTACACCTTC
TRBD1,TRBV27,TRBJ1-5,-,CASSPTGEYQPQHF,TGTGCCAGCAGCCCGACAGGGGAATATCAGCCCCAGCATTTT
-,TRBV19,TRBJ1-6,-,CASSLRGGTLHF,TGTGCCAGTAGTCTAAGGGGGGGAACCCTCCACTTT
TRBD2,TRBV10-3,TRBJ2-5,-,CAISDGTSGRQETQYF,TGTGCCATCAGTGACGGGACTAGCGGGCGCCAAGAGACCCAGTACTTC
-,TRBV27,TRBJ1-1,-,CASSLLTGDTEAFF,TGTGCCAGCAGTTTACTCACCGGCGACACTGAAGCTTTCTTT
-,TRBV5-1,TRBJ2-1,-,CASSLSAVKNNEQFF,TGCGCCAGCAGCTTGTCAGCGGTCAAAAACAATGAGCAGTTCTTC
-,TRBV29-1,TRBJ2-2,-,CSVAMDSTGELFF,TGCAGCGTTGCTATGGACAGCACCGGGGAGCTGTTTTTT
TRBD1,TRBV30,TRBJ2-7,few,CAWSPQGDYEQYF,TGTGCCTGGAGCCCACAGGGGGACTACGAGCAGTACTTC
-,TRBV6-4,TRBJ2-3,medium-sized,CASSDGSTDTQYF,TGTGCCAGCAGTGACGGTAGCACAGATACGCAGTATTTT
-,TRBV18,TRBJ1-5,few,CASSPVGLGNQPQHF,TGTGCCAGCTCACCGGTCGGGTTGGGCAATCAGCCCCAGCATTTT
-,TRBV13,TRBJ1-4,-,CASSSRGAGDEKLFF,TGTGCCAGCAGCTCCAGGGGCGCCGGCGATGAAAAACTGTTTTTT
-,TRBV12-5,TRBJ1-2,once,CASGLWFGAHGYTF,TGTGCTAGTGGTTTGTGGTTCGGGGCGCATGGCTACACCTTC
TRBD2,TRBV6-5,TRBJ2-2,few,CASSPTSENTGELFF,TGTGCCAGCAGCCCGACTAGCGAGAACACCGGGGAGCTGTTTTTT
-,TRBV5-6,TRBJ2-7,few,CASSLVDNEQYF,TGTGCCAGCAGCTTGGTTGATAACGAGCAGTACTTC
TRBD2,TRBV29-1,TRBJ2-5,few,CSVAGGTQETQYF,TGCAGCGTTGCGGGGGGAACCCAAGAGACCCAGTACTTC
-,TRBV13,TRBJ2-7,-,CASSYAPRDPYEQYF,TGTGCCAGCAGCTATGCTCCCCGGGACCCCTACGAGCAGTACTTC
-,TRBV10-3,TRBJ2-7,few,CAISESTAPLYEQYF,TGTGCCATCAGTGAGTCAACAGCCCCGCTCTACGAGCAGTACTTC
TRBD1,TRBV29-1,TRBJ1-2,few,CSVTGTGRGGYTF,TGCAGCGTTACCGGGACAGGGAGAGGTGGCTACACCTTC
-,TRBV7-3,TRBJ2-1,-,CASSQAGQTPHEQFF,TGTGCCAGCAGCCAAGCGGGCCAAACCCCCCATGAGCAGTTCTTC